This T cell receptor (beta chain) stems from a study of naive CD8 T cells in extremely preterm neonates. Elective cesarean births at roughly 35-43 weeks, without labor or membrane rupture, supplied the cord blood. The sample holds sorted live naive CD8+ CD45RA+CCR7+ T cells. Sorted naive CD8+ T cell numbers ranged ~19,000 to ~100,000. The study, taken as a whole, reports: Shared CDR3 nucleotide sequences: preterm about 2.8%, term 0.4% to 0.5%, children about 0.029%, adults roughly 0.01%. Preterm neonates had significantly lower iChao1 richness than other age groups.

Notes on this clone: The antigen remains undetermined.

Germline CDR1 and CDR2: SGDLS and YYNGEE. The V gene end was trimmed by 0 bases and the J gene end by 1 base; junction bases not matched to a gene: 6. This CDR3 has 17 amino acids. Sequencing was performed with immunoSEQ multiplex PCR; in TCRdb, only in-frame clones are kept and a portion is missing. The table records 7,100 or so clones, just under 98% of them present only once. The chain has TRBV9 and TRBJ2-2; the match to TRBD1 covers 7 bases. This sequence originates from a newborn in good health. The sample comprised naive CD8+ T cells from cord blood. CDR3 protein: CASSVATGQVNTGELFF. DNA for the CDR3: TGTGCCAGCAGCGTAGCTACCGGACAGGTGAACACCGGGGAGCTGTTTTTT.